The 21 T cell receptor beta chains given below trace back to one sample, sequenced in a study of post-analysis software for immune sequencing data. These receptors' antigens are unknown. Overall study results and limits: Patients showed TRBV5-6, TRBV5-1 and TRBV20-1 among roughly five TRBV segments more frequent than in controls.

TCR beta cDNA libraries included unique molecular identifiers. TCRdb called the PCR reads again in MiXCR, with one record for every CDR3 protein. There are hundreds of thousands of distinct CDR3 sequences in the sample; 25% to 30% occur only once, and 0.56% lies in the top ten. Sequences were obtained from blood. These receptors were obtained from a girl aged 5-17 years with multiple sclerosis.

The sample holds a few counts of this clonotype. The genes are TRBV7-6 and TRBJ1-6; 10 nucleotides agree with TRBD1. CDR1 and CDR2 (germline): SGHVS, FNYEAQ. V lost 1 base and J lost 9; bases outside the gene matches: 21. This CDR3 region has 21 residues. Here the CDR3 DNA reads TGTGCCAGCAGCTTAGAACGTTTGGGGCCCCCGGGACAGGGGAAGGGTTCACCCCTCCACTTT. Its protein product is CASSLERLGPPGQGKGSPLHF.

This clonotype was seen a few times. The V and J genes are TRBV28 and TRBJ2-5, with D perhaps assigned TRBD1 or TRBD2 (6 bases each). CDR1 and CDR2 from the germline V gene are MDHEN and SYDVKM. The CDR3 contains 16 residues. V lost 1 base and J 5 bases, leaving 17 bases between the germline ends. Here the CDR3 reads CASSLSSGGAWETQYF. Here the CDR3 DNA reads TGTGCCAGCAGTTTATCGTCCGGGGGCGCATGGGAGACCCAGTACTTC.

This chain connects TRBV5-5 to TRBJ1-1; D is perhaps TRBD1 (5 bases). The V gene's germline CDR1 is SGHKS and CDR2 YYEKEE (reference sequence). There are 15 residues in the CDR3. Deletions cut 4 bases from V and 3 bases from J, with 16 bases between. CDR3: CASSPVPLGDTEAFF. In DNA form, the CDR3 reads TGTGCCAGCAGCCCGGTCCCCCTGGGGGACACTGAAGCTTTCTTT.

The sample holds a few counts of this clonotype. V usage is TRBV3-1 and J usage is TRBJ2-5; D may be TRBD2 (5 bases). This CDR3 contains 15 residues. Germline V lookup: CDR1 LGHDT, CDR2 YNNKEL (reference sequence). Trimming removed 1 base at V and 5 bases at J, with 14 bases between. CDR3 DNA: TGTGCCAGCAGCCAAGGGTTTCTAGCCGGGGAGACCCAGTACTTC. Translated: CASSQGFLAGETQYF.

V gene TRBV19 combines with J gene TRBJ2-7; D might be TRBD1 (5 bases). Trimming removed 2 bases at V and 3 bases at J, with 11 bases between. Per germline, CDR1 LNHDA and CDR2 SQIVND (reference sequence). This CDR3 region has 14 residues. The CDR3 reads CASSITGIYYEQYF. For the CDR3, the DNA is TGTGCCAGTAGTATAACAGGAATCTACTACGAGCAGTACTTC.

This chain connects TRBV5-1 to TRBJ2-4; D may match TRBD1 or TRBD2 (5 bases each). V was trimmed by 2 bases and J by 9 bases, leaving 15 bases between them. This CDR3 has 14 amino acids. Germline V CDR1 and CDR2: SGHRS, YFSETQ. The CDR3 DNA reads as TGCGCCAGCAGCTTCGGGACGGATCAGGGCATTCAGTACTTC. Its protein product is CASSFGTDQGIQYF.

This clonotype was seen more than once but under ten times. The V gene is TRBV6-6, the J gene TRBJ2-1; 14 nucleotides line up with TRBD2. CDR3 length equals 14 residues. Germline assignment: CDR1 MNHNY and CDR2 SVGAGI (reference sequence). V lost 11 bases to trimming and J lost 8 bases; unmatched junction nucleotides: 8. Written as DNA, the CDR3 is TGTGCCGGGGGGACTAGCGGGAGTACCCATGAGCAGTTCTTC. Amino acid sequence: CAGGTSGSTHEQFF.

This chain joins TRBV28 and TRBJ1-2; D uncertain. This CDR3 is 13 amino acids long. Trimming left V 2 bases short and J 7 bases short, with 11 bases between. In germline, CDR1 is MDHEN, CDR2 SYDVKM. The DNA for the CDR3 is TGTGCCAGCAGTTTAGAGGATGGAGGTGGCTACACCTTC. This sequence encodes CASSLEDGGGYTF.

The chain employs TRBV6-5 and TRBJ1-1; D is possibly TRBD1 (6 bases). The CDR3 sequence is 16 residues long. The V gene's germline CDR1 is MNHEY and CDR2 SVGAGI. Trimming removed 7 bases from V and 0 bases from J, with 18 bases in between. The CDR3 DNA follows: TGTGCCAGCATCCCCAGTCCGGGGGCTATGAACACTGAAGCTTTCTTT. Translating gives CASIPSPGAMNTEAFF.

This clonotype appeared a few times. The gene calls are TRBV18 and TRBJ2-7; 7 bases align to TRBD2. With 2 bases clipped from V and 2 bases from J, the junction kept 6 bases outside the gene matches. CDR3 length: 15 amino acids. The germline gives CDR1 KGHSH, CDR2 LQKENI. The CDR3 region has the DNA TGTGCCAGCTCACCAGGTTCCGGGGGGACCTACGAGCAGTACTTC. Translation: CASSPGSGGTYEQYF.

CDR3 in DNA: TGTGCCATCAGGGTGGGTTACGACGGACCCGAGAGCGAGCAGTTCTTC. This codes for CAIRVGYDGPESEQFF. The rearrangement links TRBV10-3 to TRBJ2-1; D uncertain. The germline V and J ends were trimmed by 6 bases and 10 bases, with 25 bases remaining between them. The CDR3 covers 16 residues. Per germline, CDR1 ENHRY and CDR2 SYGVKD.

The chain recombines TRBV7-9 with TRBJ1-2; D gene uncertain. CDR1 SEHNR and CDR2 FQNEAQ come from the germline V gene (reference sequence). Trimming took 10 bases from V and 0 from J, leaving 6 bases between them. The CDR3 spans 11 residues. DNA for the CDR3: TGTGCCATCACAGCTAACTATGGCTACACCTTC. Translated: CAITANYGYTF.

The rearrangement uses TRBV9 and TRBJ1-4; no firm D call. The CDR3 length is 14 residues. Germline V CDR1 and CDR2: SGDLS, YYNGEE. V was clipped by 3 bases and J by 5 bases, with 11 bases between them. In DNA form, the CDR3 reads TGTGCCAGCAGCGGTCCACTTGGGAATGAAAAACTGTTTTTT. As protein: CASSGPLGNEKLFF.

The V and J genes are TRBV4-3 and TRBJ2-6, with D perhaps matching TRBD1 (6 bases). V was shortened by 0 bases and J by 5 bases, with 14 bases between the two germline ends. This CDR3 spans 17 amino acids. Germline-derived CDR1 and CDR2 are LGHNA and YSLEER. CDR3 nucleotides: TGCGCCAGCAGCCAAGATAGTGGGGGCTCCAGGGCCAACGTCCTGACTTTC. Residues: CASSQDSGGSRANVLTF.

This chain uses TRBV24-1 with TRBJ2-3; 12 bases map to TRBD2. V lost 5 bases, J lost 4 bases, and 12 bases stayed unmatched. Germline CDR1 and CDR2: KGHDR and SFDVKD. This CDR3 comprises 18 residues. The CDR3: CATSGQTSGRSDADTQYF. The CDR3 DNA sequence: TGTGCCACCAGTGGACAGACTAGCGGGAGATCTGACGCAGATACGCAGTATTTT.

The chain recombines TRBV7-2 with TRBJ2-1; 8 positions match TRBD2. Germline assignment: CDR1 SGHTA and CDR2 FQGNSA. The junction had 6 bases not matched to a gene; V was cut back by 3 bases and J by 8 bases. This CDR3 has 14 residues. CDR3 DNA sequence: TGTGCCAGCAGCTTGATGACTAGCGTAGATGAGCAGTTCTTC. Translating gives CASSLMTSVDEQFF.

This clonotype was seen ten or more times. This chain joins TRBV5-5 and TRBJ2-7, with 11 nucleotides matching TRBD2. This CDR3 is built from 16 residues. The trim removed 4 bases at V and 2 bases at J, leaving 8 bases unmatched. CDR1 and CDR2 from the germline V gene are SGHKS and YYEKEE (reference sequence). CDR3 coding DNA: TGTGCCAGCAGCCGTATCACTAGCGGGAGACCCTACGAGCAGTACTTC. Its protein product is CASSRITSGRPYEQYF. The full variable domain, completed using reference TRBV5-5 and TRBJ2-7, is DAGVTQSPTHLIKTRGQQVTLRCSPISGHKSVSWYQQVLGQGPQFIFQYYEKEERGRGNFPDRFSARQFPNYSSELNVNALLLGDSALYLCASSRITSGRPYEQYFGPGTRLTVT.

This clonotype was picked up a small number of times. J is TRBJ2-5 and V is TRBV5-1; D could derive from TRBD1 or TRBD2 (6 bases each). V shed 4 bases and J shed 5 bases, with 15 bases lying between them. The length of the CDR3 is 14 residues. Per the germline V gene, CDR1 is SGHRS and CDR2 is YFSETQ. CDR3 coding DNA: TGCGCCAGCAGCGGCACGGGGGCCGGTGAGACCCAGTACTTC. This gives the protein CASSGTGAGETQYF.

The V gene is TRBV9, the J gene TRBJ2-7, with D unresolved. Germline V lookup: CDR1 SGDLS, CDR2 YYNGEE. The CDR3 is made up of 15 amino acids. Between the trimmed V and J ends, which lost 4 bases and 0 bases, there was a span of 14 bases. The CDR3 DNA reads TGTGCCAGCAGCCCCCGTGCGGACCCCTCCTACGAGCAGTACTTC. Translation: CASSPRADPSYEQYF.

This chain links TRBV5-1 with TRBJ1-4; D perhaps matches TRBD1 (5 bases). CDR1 and CDR2 (germline): SGHRS, YFSETQ. This CDR3 region has 16 residues. V was pared by 4 bases and J by 5 bases, with 18 bases between. CDR3 nucleotides: TGCGCCAGCAGCACGAACCTGTGGGGGACGAATGAAAAACTGTTTTTT. Amino acid sequence: CASSTNLWGTNEKLFF.

The chain couples TRBV18 to TRBJ1-4; D not resolved. The length of the CDR3 is 12 residues. The V end was cut by 3 bases, the J end by 7 bases, with 6 bases between. Germline CDR1 is KGHSH and CDR2 is LQKENI. As DNA, the CDR3 is TGTGCCAGCTCACCGATCCGTGAAAAACTGTTTTTT. This encodes CASSPIREKLFF.